This T cell receptor beta chain was recorded in a study of shared clonotypes between healthy human individuals. CDR1 and CDR2 (germline): MNHEY, SMNVEV (reference sequence). The CDR3 contains 15 residues. V lost 5 bases, J lost 4 bases, and 4 bases stayed unmatched. The material for each subset, its genomic DNA, was split evenly across several immunoSEQ plates. Produced via immunoSEQ multiplex PCR; TCRdb's table is partial and in-frame only. The table lists about 2 million clones, 85% to 95% of them singletons, with around 1.1% in the top ten. General observations from the study: Relative to memory subsets, naive subsets generally showed larger estimated richness.

In the naive CD8 group, cells lacked CD45RO and were positively selected for CCR7, so terminally differentiated effector memory CD45RA+ cells were left out. A note on this clone: Antigen specificity is unknown. Other DNA sequences within the sample encode an identical CDR3.

The sequenced material came from naive CD8+ T cells sorted from blood. The rearrangement joins TRBV27 to TRBJ2-1; 11 bases agree with TRBD2. The sequence was obtained from a man aged 18 to 29 in good health. The CDR3 reads CASSPGTSGYNEQFF. CDR3 bases: TGTGCCAGCAGTCCGGGGACTAGCGGATACAATGAGCAGTTCTTC.